What follows are 21 T cell receptor beta chains derived from one specimen sequenced in a study of Ad26.COV2.S vaccination and SARS-CoV-2 variants. The data were produced by immunoSEQ multiplex PCR, yet TCRdb's version contains in-frame clones alone and is incomplete. The sample carries 300,000 to 450,000 clones, 70% to 90% recorded once. The treatment: about 20 received Ad26.COV2.S at low or high dose, single or two shots; roughly 5 received placebo; per-sample allocation not given. It was on day 63 after the first vaccine or placebo injection that samples were taken. The material was peripheral blood, obtained in a trial of Ad26.COV2.S vaccine versus placebo. All receptors come from a person between 18 and 59 years old who received the Ad26.COV2.S COVID-19 vaccine or a placebo.

The V and J genes are TRBV2 and TRBJ1-2; TRBD1 is a possible D gene (6 bases). V was trimmed by 1 base and J by 5 bases, leaving 11 bases between them. Germline V gene data show CDR1 as SNHLY and CDR2 as FYNNEI. The length of the CDR3 is 14 residues. CDR3 sequence reads: CASSEGGGKYGYTF. The CDR3 coding sequence is TGTGCCAGCAGTGAAGGAGGGGGAAAGTATGGCTACACCTTC.

The chain links TRBV28 to TRBJ2-7, with 7 bases fitting TRBD2. Looked up from germline, CDR1 is MDHEN and CDR2 is SYDVKM. This CDR3 contains 11 residues. J was trimmed by 13 bases and V by 5 bases; bases with no gene match: 8. The CDR3 DNA reads as TGTGCCAGCAGTCCGGGGAGGGGCTCATACTTC. Its protein product is CASSPGRGSYF.

The rearrangement joins TRBV19 to TRBJ1-2; the D is unclear. The CDR3 runs to 13 residues. Germline lookup yields CDR1 LNHDA and CDR2 SQIVND (reference sequence). Trimming took off 5 bases at V and 3 bases at J, with 10 bases between the two ends. The CDR3, as DNA: TGTGCCAGTAGTGTAGGCGGCGACTATGGCTACACCTTC. This encodes CASSVGGDYGYTF.

The chain uses TRBV2 and TRBJ1-3, with 8 bases identical to TRBD1. V lost 6 bases, J lost 0 bases, and 4 bases stayed unmatched. The germline V gene encodes CDR1 SNHLY and CDR2 FYNNEI. The length of the CDR3 is 15 residues. The CDR3 DNA is TGTGCCAGCAGAAGGACAGGGCGCTCTGGAAACACCATATATTTT. Residues: CASRRTGRSGNTIYF. Complete variable domain (other parts from reference TRBV2 and TRBJ1-3): EPEVTQTPSHQVTQMGQEVILRCVPISNHLYFYWYRQILGQKVEFLVSFYNNEISEKSEIFDDQFSVERPDGSNFTLKIRSTKLEDSAMYFCASRRTGRSGNTIYFGEGSWLTVV.

CDR3 in amino acids: CASLNGRDSEKLFF. Here the CDR3 DNA reads TGTGCCAGCTTGAATGGCCGGGACAGTGAAAAACTGTTTTTT. The chain combines TRBV21-1 with TRBJ1-4; the D call of TRBD1 is as the table states it, not checked on the DNA. TRBV21-1 is noted as a pseudogene. CDR3 length: 14 residues.

This clone was observed once. This chain connects TRBV3-1 (or the pseudogene TRBV3-2) to TRBJ2-5; weak D call: TRBD1 (6 bases). V was shortened by 1 base and J by 5 bases, with 14 bases between the two germline ends. The CDR3 length is 15 residues. The germline CDR1 and CDR2 sequences are LGHDT and YNNKEL (reference sequence). The CDR3 reads CASSQGVGAWETQYF. CDR3 in DNA: TGTGCCAGCAGCCAAGGTGTGGGGGCGTGGGAGACCCAGTACTTC.

This clone was counted a single time. The V and J genes are TRBV6-5 and TRBJ2-2; D is unresolved. CDR3 size: 14 residues. Germline V gene sequence: CDR1 MNHEY, CDR2 SVGAGI. V gave up 3 bases and J gave up 3 bases, with 8 bases separating them. For the CDR3, the DNA is TGTGCCAGCAGTTATTTCGTTTACACCGGGGAGCTGTTTTTT. Encoded protein: CASSYFVYTGELFF.

In its sample, this clone was seen a few times. V and J are TRBV3-1 (or the pseudogene TRBV3-2) and TRBJ2-7; D not resolved. With 3 bases removed from V and 2 bases from J, the gap between germline ends came to 5 bases. CDR1 and CDR2 from the germline V gene are LGHDT and YNNKEL (reference sequence). The CDR3 extends over 12 amino acids. The DNA for the CDR3 is TGTGCCAGCAGCCACCTCGCCTACGAGCAGTACTTC. It translates to CASSHLAYEQYF.

This clone was recorded only once. This sequence joins TRBV29-1 and TRBJ2-7; the D gene is possibly TRBD2 (6 bases). CDR1 SQVTM and CDR2 ANQGSEA come from the germline V gene. The CDR3 runs 14 residues. Trimming shortened V by 6 bases and J by 3 bases, and 18 bases separated the two germline ends. In DNA form, the CDR3 reads TGCAGCGTGTGCACTAGCTCGGCCTACTACGAGCAGTACTTC. Residues: CSVCTSSAYYEQYF.

The chain couples TRBV15 to TRBJ2-5; 7 bases map to TRBD1. Germline-derived CDR1 and CDR2 are LNHNV and YYDKDF (reference sequence). The CDR3 consists of 13 residues. The V and J ends lost 5 bases and 4 bases, in that order; junction bases with no gene match: 4. CDR3 region: CATSLDRLETQYF. The CDR3, as DNA: TGTGCCACCAGCCTGGACAGGCTAGAGACCCAGTACTTC.

This chain links TRBV5-1 with TRBJ2-6; 7 positions agree with TRBD1. Trimming cost V 2 bases and J 4 bases; bases outside gene matches: 15. The CDR3 is 19 residues long. Per the germline V gene, CDR1 is SGHRS and CDR2 is YFSETQ. The CDR3 coding sequence is TGCGCCAGCAGCTTAGCAATCCAGGGACAGCCTAACGGGGCCAACGTCCTGACTTTC. Amino acids: CASSLAIQGQPNGANVLTF.

CDR3 amino acids: CASSTQQGGNEQFF. The CDR3 DNA sequence: TGTGCCAGCAGCACACAACAGGGGGGGAATGAGCAGTTCTTC. The J gene is TRBJ2-1, the V gene TRBV7-2, with a weak D call TRBD1 (8 bases). V was shortened by 5 bases and J by 7 bases, with 15 bases between the two germline ends. CDR1 and CDR2 (germline): SGHTA, FQGNSA. CDR3 length equals 14 residues.

The J gene is TRBJ2-1, the V gene TRBV5-1; 8 bases align to TRBD2. CDR1 is SGHRS and CDR2 is YFSETQ in the germline V gene. The CDR3 contains 16 residues. Trimming at V came to 0 bases and at J to 9 bases, leaving 11 bases not matched to a gene. The CDR3 DNA sequence: TGCGCCAGCAGCTTGGTTGGCGGGGGGACGGGATTTGAGCAGTTCTTC. This codes for CASSLVGGGTGFEQFF.

CDR3 protein: CASSPTTSGATGELFF. The DNA of the CDR3 is TGCGCCAGCAGCCCTACGACTAGCGGGGCCACCGGGGAGCTGTTTTTT. The chain carries TRBV5-1 and TRBJ2-2, with TRBD2 matching over 11 bases. With 4 bases clipped from V and 4 bases from J, the junction kept 6 bases outside the gene matches. Germline V gene sequence: CDR1 SGHRS, CDR2 YFSETQ. This CDR3 region has 16 residues. Together with reference TRBV5-1 and TRBJ2-2, the CDR3 gives the full variable domain: KAGVTQTPRYLIKTRGQQVTLSCSPISGHRSVSWYQQTPGQGLQFLFEYFSETQRNKGNFPGRFSGRQFSNSRSEMNVSTLELGDSALYLCASSPTTSGATGELFFGEGSRLTVL.

The rearrangement links TRBV7-8 to TRBJ2-1, with TRBD1 matching over 7 bases. CDR1 is SGHVS, CDR2 FQNEAQ, per germline. V lost 8 bases, J lost 7 bases, and 8 bases stayed unmatched. The CDR3 runs to 13 residues. CDR3 nucleotide sequence: TGTGCCAGCGGAACAGGGGTATTTAATGAGCAGTTCTTC. It encodes CASGTGVFNEQFF.

This chain links TRBV5-6 with TRBJ1-1; the match to TRBD1 covers 7 bases. Germline lookup yields CDR1 SGHDT and CDR2 YYEEEE. The CDR3 is 12 residues long. With V trimmed by 2 bases and J by 11 bases, 6 bases remained unmatched. CDR3 nucleotides: TGTGCCAGCAGCTTAGGGCAGGGGGATGCTTTCTTT. This codes for CASSLGQGDAFF.

The V call is TRBV7-2, the J call TRBJ2-7; weak D call: TRBD1 (6 bases). V lost 3 bases and J 7 bases, leaving 16 bases between the germline ends. This CDR3 has 14 amino acids. Germline V lookup: CDR1 SGHTA, CDR2 FQGNSA. This chain's CDR3 is CASSLNRDLIEQYF. The CDR3 region has the DNA TGTGCCAGCAGCTTGAACAGGGATCTAATAGAGCAGTACTTC.

The rearrangement joins TRBV2 to TRBJ2-3; D uncertain. V lost 10 bases to trimming and J lost 3 bases, with 5 bases between them. The length of the CDR3 is 10 residues. Germline values: CDR1 SNHLY, CDR2 FYNNEI. CDR3 coding DNA: TGTGCCACCGGGACAGATACGCAGTATTTT. Its translation: CATGTDTQYF.

The chain couples TRBV7-2 to TRBJ2-3, with 11 bases lining up with TRBD2. CDR3 size: 17 residues. Unmatched junction bases numbered 5, after V lost 1 base and J lost 2 bases. Germline V CDR1 and CDR2: SGHTA, FQGNSA. The CDR3 sequence: CASSLVTSGGPTDTQYF. The CDR3 bases are TGTGCCAGCAGCTTAGTTACTAGCGGGGGCCCCACAGATACGCAGTATTTT.

This clone has just one count. The chain has TRBV7-8 and TRBJ1-6; possible D gene TRBD1, 5 bases. The CDR3 contains 14 residues. Trimming removed 3 bases at V and 5 bases at J, with 8 bases between. Germline V gene sequence: CDR1 SGHVS, CDR2 FQNEAQ. The CDR3 sequence is CASSLDTNNSPLHF. DNA of the CDR3: TGTGCCAGCAGCTTGGACACTAATAATTCACCCCTCCACTTT.

The chain links TRBV2 to TRBJ2-7; D assignment may be TRBD1 or TRBD2 (5 bases each). The ends were cut back, 6 bases at V and 5 bases at J, with 20 bases in the middle. Looked up from germline, CDR1 is SNHLY and CDR2 is FYNNEI. The CDR3 is 15 residues long. The CDR3 reads CASRTGTSIYDEQYF. The CDR3 nucleotides are TGTGCCAGCAGAACCGGGACCTCGATCTACGACGAGCAGTACTTC.